Described below is a single T cell receptor beta chain sequence and its context. The antigen is undetermined. The entry originates in a study of T-cell reconstitution after alpha-beta-depleted transplantation in children. The study, taken as a whole, reports: Surviving recipient T cells and thymic progenitors accounted for the high day-60 TCRbeta diversity observed in some patients. Where alpha-beta T cells came from about two months after transplant was reportedly several hundred expanded graft clones. Among T cells one year after transplant, newly produced cells accounted for most counts and diversity.

As it was prepared, the TCRbeta library received unique molecular identifiers. TCRdb itself ran the PCR reads through MiXCR, one entry per CDR3 protein. Of approximately 500,000 distinct CDR3 sequences listed, roughly a tenth are singletons. Trimming removed 6 bases from V and 5 bases from J, with 22 bases in between. Looked up from germline, CDR1 is DFQATT and CDR2 is SNEGSKA (reference sequence). CDR3 length: 15 amino acids. This sequence was found in a child aged 2 to 10 with inherited bone marrow failure, due to receive a stem cell transplant. Sequenced here: PBMCs, sampled before TCRalphabeta/CD19-depleted stem cell transplant. The chain combines TRBV20-1 with TRBJ2-5; tentatively, D is TRBD1 or TRBD2 (5 bases each). The CDR3, as DNA: TGCAGTGCCACGCCGTTGGTGGGACGGCAGGAGACCCAGTACTTC. This encodes CSATPLVGRQETQYF.